This T cell receptor beta chain was sequenced in a study of T-cell memory formation after mild COVID-19. Study-wide background: Most TCR clusters belonged to a single donor.

This CDR3 has 16 residues. Germline CDR1 is LNHDA and CDR2 is SQIVND (reference sequence). V lost 1 base, J lost 2 bases, and 14 bases lay in between. Notes on the study in general: Second-wave clones peaking on day 37 lacked confirmed SARS-CoV-2 specificity. Later expanders leaned CD4+, whereas clones that contracted between day 15 and 85 were balanced CD4/CD8. Researchers report contracting CD4+ clones mostly in CM and EM, with CD8+ clones in EMRA.

Each CDR3 protein gets one entry after TCRdb re-called the 5' RACE reads with MiXCR. The repertoire includes about 290,000 distinct CDR3 sequences, approximately 16% of them detected once, and roughly 20% sits in the top ten. Note on this clonotype: The antigen is undetermined.

This chain links TRBV19 with TRBJ1-2, with D possibly being TRBD1 (6 bases). The TCR comes from a man between 18 and 35 years old who had mild COVID-19 (a few samples of this study predate the infection). Cell type and time point are not known. Sequencing was done on a sample of PBMCs or a T cell subset sorted from them (not recorded which). CDR3 coding DNA: TGTGCCAGTAGTATAGGTCCTGGGGGCACCAACTATGGCTACACCTTC. Translating gives CASSIGPGGTNYGYTF. The full variable domain, rest sourced from reference TRBV19 and TRBJ1-2, is DGGITQSPKYLFRKEGQNVTLSCEQNLNHDAMYWYRQDPGQGLRLIYYSQIVNDFQKGDIAEGYSVSREKKESFPLTVTSAQKNPTAFYLCASSIGPGGTNYGYTFGSGTRLTVV.